One sample yielded the 9 T cell receptor beta chains listed below, sequenced in a study of blood T cell repertoires in COVID-19. Data came from immunoSEQ multiplex PCR; TCRdb stores just in-frame clones and leaves some out. This table has about 55,000 clones, roughly 85% appearing once. Material for sequencing was peripheral blood. The source of these receptors is a human donor in a cohort sampled during active COVID-19.

CDR3 DNA: TGTGCCAGCAGTGATTCGCTCAGGGGACCCACTAGCAATCAGCCCCAGCATTTT. This encodes CASSDSLRGPTSNQPQHF. The chain carries TRBV2 and TRBJ1-5, with D perhaps matching TRBD1 (6 bases). The germline CDR1 and CDR2 sequences are SNHLY and FYNNEI. CDR3 size: 18 residues. The V and J ends lost 3 bases and 0 bases respectively, with 18 bases between them.

The V gene is TRBV19, the J gene TRBJ1-1; 9 bases are a match to TRBD1. CDR3 length equals 15 residues. Germline lookup yields CDR1 LNHDA and CDR2 SQIVND (reference sequence). Trimming cost V 2 bases and J 5 bases; bases outside gene matches: 6. CDR3 protein: CASSISTGGGTEAFF. In nucleotides, the CDR3 is TGTGCCAGTAGTATATCGACAGGGGGGGGAACTGAAGCTTTCTTT.

This clone appeared a few times. V and J are TRBV28 and TRBJ1-5, with D unclear. The germline gives CDR1 MDHEN, CDR2 SYDVKM. With 2 bases removed from V and 9 bases from J, the gap between germline ends came to 5 bases. CDR3 length: 11 residues. DNA of the CDR3: TGTGCCAGCAGTTTAAGCCGGCCCCAGCATTTT. Translation gives CASSLSRPQHF.

The chain is built from TRBV7-2 and TRBJ2-7; TRBD2 matches 7 bases. The CDR3 runs to 15 residues. Trimming at V came to 4 bases and at J to 2 bases, leaving 8 bases not matched to a gene. Germline V gene sequence: CDR1 SGHTA, CDR2 FQGNSA. Here the CDR3 reads CASSSAGVVTYEQYF. The DNA for the CDR3 is TGTGCCAGCAGCTCCGCGGGAGTGGTGACCTACGAGCAGTACTTC.

J is TRBJ2-3 and V is TRBV15; 9 bases fit TRBD2. In germline, CDR1 is LNHNV, CDR2 YYDKDF (reference sequence). The CDR3 loop spans 16 amino acids. V was pared by 0 bases and J by 4 bases, with 5 bases of the junction left unmatched. The CDR3 loop reads CATSRDNSGSSDTQYF. CDR3 bases: TGTGCCACCAGCAGAGATAATAGCGGGAGTTCAGATACGCAGTATTTT.

The J gene is TRBJ2-1, the V gene TRBV7-2, with a weak D call TRBD1 (5 bases). This CDR3 is built from 14 residues. CDR1 SGHTA and CDR2 FQGNSA come from the germline V gene. The V gene lost 1 base and the J gene lost 9 bases, with 13 bases spanning the gap. The CDR3 is CASSLDQGSGEQFF. The CDR3, as DNA: TGTGCCAGCAGCTTAGATCAGGGTTCCGGTGAGCAGTTCTTC.

The chain carries TRBV28 and TRBJ2-5; TRBD2 aligns across 8 bases. The junction had 6 bases not matched to a gene; V was cut back by 10 bases and J by 2 bases. There are 13 residues in the CDR3. Germline V CDR1 and CDR2: MDHEN, SYDVKM. CDR3 nucleotides: TGTGCCATCTTAGCGGGACCACAAGAGACCCAGTACTTC. It codes for CAILAGPQETQYF. The full variable domain, rest sourced from reference TRBV28 and TRBJ2-5, is DVKVTQSSRYLVKRTGEKVFLECVQDMDHENMFWYRQDPGLGLRLIYFSYDVKMKEKGDIPEGYSVSREKKERFSLILESASTNQTSMYLCAILAGPQETQYFGPGTRLLVL.

As regards this clone: Other DNA sequences in this specimen translate into the identical CDR3. This sequence joins TRBV6-2 or TRBV6-3 and TRBJ2-2, with D maybe TRBD2 (6 bases). CDR3 length: 12 amino acids. The ends were cut back, 6 bases at V and 6 bases at J, with 8 bases in the middle. Germline CDR1 MNHEY, CDR2 SVGEGT. The chain's CDR3 is CASSRRAGELFF. The CDR3 DNA sequence: TGTGCCAGCAGCCGGAGGGCCGGGGAGCTGTTTTTT.

V is TRBV5-1 and J is TRBJ2-7; possible D gene TRBD1, 6 bases. This CDR3 contains 13 residues. Per germline, CDR1 SGHRS and CDR2 YFSETQ. V lost 5 bases to trimming and J lost 4 bases, with 13 bases between them. The CDR3 region is CASRLDSWYEQYF. CDR3 nucleotides: TGCGCCAGCAGGCTGGACAGTTGGTACGAGCAGTACTTC.